Sequencing of this T cell receptor beta chain was carried out in a study of beta chain features in type 1 diabetes. Study observations and caveats: A closer apparent resemblance between naive, central memory and Treg TCRB repertoires was seen in patients than in healthy donors. Shorter TCRB CDR3s, moderately but significantly so, marked every one of the four CD4+ subsets in Type 1 diabetes patients.

Comments on this clone: Antigen unknown.

The entirety of the isolated RNA underwent reverse transcription, so expressed TCRB transcripts were sequenced. The average output of naive, central memory and regulatory T cell samples was millions of reads. Sequencing was performed with immunoSEQ multiplex PCR; in TCRdb, only in-frame clones are kept and a portion is missing. This sample carries approximately 150,000 clones, 10% to 15% of them seen once, and the ten largest clones take approximately 1.3%. The sample comprised central memory CD4+ T cells from blood. This clonotype was sampled from a man in his late teens or twenties with type 1 diabetes.

CDR3 in amino acids: CASSIGTPDAGANVLTF. CDR3 DNA: TGCGCCAGCAGCATCGGGACGCCCGATGCAGGGGCCAACGTCCTGACTTTC. This chain uses TRBV5-1 with TRBJ2-6; possibly TRBD1 or TRBD2 for D (5 bases each). The CDR3 extends over 17 amino acids. Trimming pared 4 bases from V and 4 bases from J, leaving 18 bases between. Per the germline V gene, CDR1 is SGHRS and CDR2 is YFSETQ.